This TCR beta chain was obtained from a study of shared clonotypes between healthy human individuals. General study points: Inspection by rarefaction showed sorted-subset sequencing to be incomplete despite large depth. The genetic and exposure-history diversity represented was limited by few donors.

Sequencing used immunoSEQ multiplex PCR; TCRdb keeps in-frame clones, though not all of them. The sample holds some 2.4 million clones, approximately 93% seen once. On this clone: Its matching antigen is unknown.

The specimen was naive CD4+ T cells from PBMCs. As to subset: CD45RA+ positively selected. The sequence was collected from a man aged 18 to 30 in good health. Some clones in this sample may be carry-over from other donors' samples.

The CDR3 region has the DNA TGCAGCGTTGACCCCGGACAGGGGGCAATCGAGACCCAGTACTTC. Protein product: CSVDPGQGAIETQYF. This sequence joins TRBV29-1 and TRBJ2-5; 11 bases match TRBD1. With 3 bases clipped from V and 5 bases from J, the junction kept 8 bases outside the gene matches. Germline assignment: CDR1 SQVTM and CDR2 ANQGSEA. This CDR3 contains 15 residues. Based on the CDR3 plus reference TRBV29-1 and TRBJ2-5, the full variable domain is SAVISQKPSRDICQRGTSLTIQCQVDSQVTMMFWYRQQPGQSLTLIATANQGSEATYESGFVIDKFPISRPNLTFSTLTVSNMSPEDSSIYLCSVDPGQGAIETQYFGPGTRLLVL.